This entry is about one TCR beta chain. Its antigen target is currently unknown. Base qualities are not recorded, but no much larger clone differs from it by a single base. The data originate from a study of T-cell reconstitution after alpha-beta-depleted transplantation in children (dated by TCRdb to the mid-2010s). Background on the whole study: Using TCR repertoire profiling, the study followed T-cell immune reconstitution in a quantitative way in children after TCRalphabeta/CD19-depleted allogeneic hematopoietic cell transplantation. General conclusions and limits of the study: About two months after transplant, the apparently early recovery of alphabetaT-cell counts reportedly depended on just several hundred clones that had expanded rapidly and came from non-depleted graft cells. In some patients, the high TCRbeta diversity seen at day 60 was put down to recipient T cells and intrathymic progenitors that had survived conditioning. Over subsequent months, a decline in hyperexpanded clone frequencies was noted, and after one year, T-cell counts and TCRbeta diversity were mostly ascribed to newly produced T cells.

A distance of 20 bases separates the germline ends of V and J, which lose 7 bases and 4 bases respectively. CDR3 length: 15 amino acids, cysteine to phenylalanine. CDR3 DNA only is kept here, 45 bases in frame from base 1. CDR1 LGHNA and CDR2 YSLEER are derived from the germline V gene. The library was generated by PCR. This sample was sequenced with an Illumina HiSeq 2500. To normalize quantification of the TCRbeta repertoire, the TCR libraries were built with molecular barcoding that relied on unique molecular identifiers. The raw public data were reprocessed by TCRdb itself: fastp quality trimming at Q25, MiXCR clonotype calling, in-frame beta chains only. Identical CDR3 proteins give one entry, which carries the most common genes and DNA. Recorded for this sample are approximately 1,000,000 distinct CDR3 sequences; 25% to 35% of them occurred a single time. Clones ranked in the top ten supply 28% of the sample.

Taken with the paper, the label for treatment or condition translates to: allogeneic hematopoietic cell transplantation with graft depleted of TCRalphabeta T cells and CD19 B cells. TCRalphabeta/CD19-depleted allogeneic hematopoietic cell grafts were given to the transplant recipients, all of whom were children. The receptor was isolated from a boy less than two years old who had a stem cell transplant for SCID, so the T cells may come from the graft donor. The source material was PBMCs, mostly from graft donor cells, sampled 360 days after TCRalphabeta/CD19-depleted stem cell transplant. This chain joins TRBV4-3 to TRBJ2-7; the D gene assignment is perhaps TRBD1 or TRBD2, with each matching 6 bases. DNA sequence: TGCGCCAGCACCGAGGTGTGGGGGGCTCGGTACGAGCAGTACTTC. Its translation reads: CASTEVWGARYEQYF.